This T cell receptor beta chain was captured by sequencing in a study of PD-L1 blockade in urothelial cancer. The wider study: Between 0 and 3 chemotherapy regimens preceded treatment for each patient.

The time point denotes: pretreatment peripheral blood. Between the trimmed V and J ends, which lost 4 bases and 5 bases, there was a span of 10 bases. The CDR3 loop spans 13 amino acids. Germline V gives CDR1 MNHNS, CDR2 SASEGT. Into every PCR, synthetic TCR analog templates were spiked. TCRdb keeps only in-frame clones here, not all; method: immunoSEQ multiplex PCR. The table has about 79,000 clones, about 90% seen once; the top ten hold 14% to 15%. V and J are TRBV6-1 and TRBJ2-3; D unresolved. The sequence derives from a man in his 60s with urothelial cancer. The source was PBMCs, collected around atezolizumab (anti-PD-L1) treatment. DNA for the CDR3: TGTGCCAGCAGTGGCCGACAAGGAGATACGCAGTATTTT. As protein: CASSGRQGDTQYF.